The source of this T cell receptor beta chain is a study of CD8 T cells in Susac syndrome. Study-wide findings and caveats: The authors acknowledged that the study's TCR sequencing and HLA analysis involved relatively few individuals.

As concerns this clonotype: The antigen is not known.

RNA totalling roughly 0.45 to 1 ug underwent reverse transcription with random hexamers. Across 54 Vbeta and 13 Jbeta, TCR beta CDR3 was amplified with immunoSEQ multiplex PCR. TCRdb itself ran the immunoSEQ multiplex PCR reads through MiXCR, one entry per CDR3 protein. The sample has more than 200,000 distinct CDR3 sequences, roughly 93% seen once. Sequencing of TCR beta was carried out in blood CD8+ and CD4+ T cells. Negative isolation yielded CD4+ and CD8+ T cells, and FACS enriched TEMRA cells. Trimming at V came to 4 bases and at J to 1 base, leaving 3 bases not matched to a gene. The CDR3 runs to 17 residues. Germline loops: CDR1 SGHNT, CDR2 YYREEE (reference sequence).

The chain couples TRBV5-4 to TRBJ2-2; TRBD2 matches at 14 bases. The specimen was CD4+ T cells from PBMCs. This receptor was identified in a human donor with multiple sclerosis. The CDR3 DNA follows: TGTGCCAGCAGCCCCGGGACTAGCGGGAGGAACACCGGGGAGCTGTTTTTT. Translating it yields CASSPGTSGRNTGELFF.